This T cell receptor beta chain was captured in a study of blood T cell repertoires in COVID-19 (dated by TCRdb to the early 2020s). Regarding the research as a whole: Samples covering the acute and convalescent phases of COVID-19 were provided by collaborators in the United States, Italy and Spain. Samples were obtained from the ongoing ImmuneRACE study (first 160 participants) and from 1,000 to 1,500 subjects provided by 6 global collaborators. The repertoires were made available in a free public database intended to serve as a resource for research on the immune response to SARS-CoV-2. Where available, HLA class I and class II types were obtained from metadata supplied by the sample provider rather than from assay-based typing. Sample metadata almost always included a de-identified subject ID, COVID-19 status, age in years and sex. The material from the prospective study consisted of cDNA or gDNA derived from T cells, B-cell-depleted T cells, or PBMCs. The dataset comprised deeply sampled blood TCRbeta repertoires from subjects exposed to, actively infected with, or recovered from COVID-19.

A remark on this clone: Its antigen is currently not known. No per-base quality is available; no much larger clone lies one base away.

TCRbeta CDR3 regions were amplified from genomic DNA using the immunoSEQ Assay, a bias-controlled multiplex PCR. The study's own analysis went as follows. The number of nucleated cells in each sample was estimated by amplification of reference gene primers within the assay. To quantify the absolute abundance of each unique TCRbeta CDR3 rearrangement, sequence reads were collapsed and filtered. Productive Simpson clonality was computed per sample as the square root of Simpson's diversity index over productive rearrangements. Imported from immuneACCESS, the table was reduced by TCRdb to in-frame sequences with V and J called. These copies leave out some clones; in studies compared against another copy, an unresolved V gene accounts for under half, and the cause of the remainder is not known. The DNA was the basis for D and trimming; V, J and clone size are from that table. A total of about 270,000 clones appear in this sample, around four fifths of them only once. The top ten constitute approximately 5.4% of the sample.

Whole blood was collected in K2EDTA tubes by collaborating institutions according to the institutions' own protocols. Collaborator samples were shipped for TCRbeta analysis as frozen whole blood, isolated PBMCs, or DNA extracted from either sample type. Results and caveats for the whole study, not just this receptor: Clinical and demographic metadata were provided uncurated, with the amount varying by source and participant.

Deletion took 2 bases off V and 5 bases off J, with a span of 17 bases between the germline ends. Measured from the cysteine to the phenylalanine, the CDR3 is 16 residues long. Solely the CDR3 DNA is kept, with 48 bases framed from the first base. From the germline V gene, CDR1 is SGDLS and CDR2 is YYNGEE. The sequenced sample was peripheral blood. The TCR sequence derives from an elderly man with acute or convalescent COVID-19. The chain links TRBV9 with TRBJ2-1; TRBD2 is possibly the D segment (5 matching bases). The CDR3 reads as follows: CASSVAGLPQNNEQFF. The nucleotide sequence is TGTGCCAGCAGCGTTGCCGGACTGCCCCAGAACAATGAGCAGTTCTTC.